The 21 T cell receptor beta chains given below trace back to one sample, sequenced in a study of identical twins. TCRdb re-derived calls from the 5' RACE reads in MiXCR, one entry per CDR3 protein. Altogether hundreds of thousands of distinct CDR3 sequences are present, about 20% being singletons, with the ten largest covering around 12%. These data were also filed under a second study, of T cells expressing NK-cell markers.

Input material: PBMCs. These receptors came from a woman between 18 and 30 years old in good health.

This clonotype was picked up a small number of times. The chain uses TRBV21-1 and TRBJ2-7; whether TRBD2, the table's D call, matches the DNA was not checked. TRBV21-1 is recorded as a pseudogene. CDR3 length equals 18 residues. CDR3 sequence reads: CASSKEGFRSGASYEQYF. DNA of the CDR3: TGTGCCAGCAGCAAAGAAGGGTTTCGTAGCGGGGCCTCCTACGAGCAGTACTTC.

The rearrangement joins TRBV3-1 to TRBJ2-7; weak D call: TRBD2 (7 bases). Trimming left V 4 bases short and J 5 bases short, with 30 bases between. This CDR3 comprises 19 residues. In germline, CDR1 is LGHDT, CDR2 YNNKEL (reference sequence). The CDR3 DNA reads TGTGCCAGCAGCCCGACAAGGGGGGGCGCGGATCGGCTAAAACACGAGCAGTACTTC. Protein product: CASSPTRGGADRLKHEQYF.

In its sample, this clonotype was seen a few times. The rearrangement uses TRBV2 and TRBJ1-2, with D unresolved. Trimming cost V 3 bases and J 0 bases, with 5 bases left between them. The CDR3 is 13 amino acids. In germline, CDR1 is SNHLY, CDR2 FYNNEI. The CDR3 sequence: CASSDLANYGYTF. The DNA of the CDR3 is TGTGCCAGCAGTGATTTAGCTAACTATGGCTACACCTTC.

V is TRBV5-8 and J is TRBJ1-5; TRBD1 matches at 9 bases. The V segment lost 4 bases and the J segment 1 base; nucleotides outside the gene matches: 9. CDR3 length: 17 residues. Germline loops: CDR1 SGHTS, CDR2 YDEGEE. CDR3 in DNA: TGTGCCAGCAGCCTCCGACAGGGGGGTGGGAGCAATCAGCCCCAGCATTTT. Translated, it gives CASSLRQGGGSNQPQHF.

This clonotype has ten or more counts. This chain uses TRBV6-1 with TRBJ2-3, with 8 bases aligning to TRBD1. This CDR3 region has 16 residues. Per the germline V gene, CDR1 is MNHNS and CDR2 is SASEGT. J was trimmed by 3 bases and V by 8 bases; bases with no gene match: 13. The CDR3 reads CASRGLGQGETDTQYF. The CDR3 nucleotides read TGTGCCAGCCGAGGCCTTGGACAGGGTGAGACAGATACGCAGTATTTT.

This clonotype was seen only once. The chain couples TRBV7-3 to TRBJ2-7; D is possibly TRBD2 (6 bases). The V gene lost 5 bases and the J gene lost 1 base, with 12 bases spanning the gap. The CDR3 totals 14 residues. Per germline, CDR1 SGHTA and CDR2 FQGTGA. The CDR3 coding sequence is TGTGCCAGCAGCAAACTAGCACCTTCCTACGAGCAGTACTTC. Amino acid sequence: CASSKLAPSYEQYF.

This chain connects TRBV30 to TRBJ2-7; TRBD2 might be the D (6 bases). Trimming pared 0 bases from V and 2 bases from J, leaving 14 bases between. This CDR3 has 15 residues. Germline V gives CDR1 GTSNPN, CDR2 SVGIG (reference sequence). CDR3 nucleotide sequence: TGTGCCTGGAGTGTACTGCTAGCGCGCACCTACGAGCAGTACTTC. Translating it yields CAWSVLLARTYEQYF.

The rearrangement joins TRBV6-1 to TRBJ2-1; the D gene is possibly TRBD2 (6 bases). The CDR3 spans 14 residues. Trimming took off 6 bases at V and 4 bases at J, with 13 bases between the two ends. CDR1 and CDR2 (germline): MNHNS, SASEGT. For the CDR3, the DNA is TGTGCCAGCAGAAGGGACTTACTTTACAATGAGCAGTTCTTC. Its protein product is CASRRDLLYNEQFF.

The chain employs TRBV30 and TRBJ2-3, with 8 bases identical to TRBD2. The CDR3 consists of 19 residues. V was pared by 0 bases and J by 2 bases, with 16 bases of the junction left unmatched. Germline CDR1 is GTSNPN and CDR2 is SVGIG (reference sequence). The CDR3 nucleotides are TGTGCCTGGAGTGTGGCGATAGCGGGAACTTCCTCCCCCACAGATACGCAGTATTTT. Translation gives CAWSVAIAGTSSPTDTQYF.

This clonotype has just a few counts. This sequence joins TRBV20-1 and TRBJ2-1; D possibly uses TRBD1 or TRBD2 (6 bases each). The CDR3 is 13 residues long. V was pared by 1 base and J by 7 bases, with 11 bases between. Germline V lookup: CDR1 DFQATT, CDR2 SNEGSKA (reference sequence). CDR3 sequence (DNA): TGCAGTGCTAGAGTGGGGGCGGGAAATGAGCAGTTCTTC. It specifies CSARVGAGNEQFF.

The rearrangement links TRBV12-3 or TRBV12-4 to TRBJ2-7; D gene uncertain. The CDR3 has 12 residues. The V end was cut by 8 bases, the J end by 6 bases, with 14 bases between. The CDR3 sequence is CASAFIRPEQYF. CDR3 bases: TGTGCCAGCGCCTTTATTAGGCCCGAGCAGTACTTC.

This clonotype was seen more than once but under ten times. This CDR3 is CASSLRGSHGDSPLHF. DNA of the CDR3: TGTGCCAGCAGTTTAAGGGGGTCTCACGGGGATTCACCCCTCCACTTT. The gene calls are TRBV7-2 and TRBJ1-6; maybe TRBD1 (6 bases). V lost 6 bases, J lost 8 bases, and 20 bases lay in between. CDR1 is SGHTA, CDR2 FQGNSA, per germline. CDR3 length equals 16 residues.

The table lists this clonotype with a few counts. This chain links TRBV6-4 with TRBJ2-3, with TRBD2 identical over 14 bases. Germline V gene lookup returns CDR1 MRHNA and CDR2 SNTAGT. V shed 11 bases, J shed 4 bases, and the junction held 8 bases outside the gene matches. The CDR3 sequence is 15 residues long. The CDR3 DNA reads as TGTGCCCCTCCGGGACTAGCGGGAGATTCAGATACGCAGTATTTT. Translation: CAPPGLAGDSDTQYF.

This chain links TRBV18 with TRBJ1-1, with D possibly TRBD1 on 5 matching bases. In germline, CDR1 is KGHSH, CDR2 LQKENI. The CDR3 is 13 amino acids. With 3 bases removed from V and 6 bases from J, the gap between germline ends came to 11 bases. The CDR3 nucleotides read TGTGCCAGCTCACCGATGGGGCAGCCTGAAGCTTTCTTT. Protein product: CASSPMGQPEAFF.

The chain links TRBV29-1 to TRBJ2-3; 9 bases fit TRBD1. CDR3 size: 13 residues. The J segment lost 3 bases and the V segment lost 6 bases, leaving 4 bases of the junction unmatched. Germline lookup yields CDR1 SQVTM and CDR2 ANQGSEA. CDR3 protein: CSVRGQGTDTQYF. CDR3 in DNA: TGCAGCGTCCGCGGACAGGGGACAGATACGCAGTATTTT.

About this clonotype: At one of its ends the junction is not consistent with the germline gene, which may arise from a read error. This chain joins TRBV14 and TRBJ2-5; tentative D call: TRBD1 (6 bases). From germline, CDR1 is SGHDN and CDR2 FVKESK. This CDR3 has 14 residues. For the CDR3, the DNA is TGTGCCAGCAGCGAAGAACAACAGGGAGAGACCCAGTACTTC. It specifies CASSEEQQGETQYF.

This clonotype was recorded a few times. The chain combines TRBV12-3 or TRBV12-4 with TRBJ2-3, with 11 bases matching TRBD2. CDR3 length equals 15 residues. Trimming removed 6 bases from V and 6 bases from J; junction bases left unmatched: 8. CDR3 protein: CASRSSGGPPDTQYF. CDR3 in DNA: TGTGCCAGCAGATCTAGCGGGGGGCCCCCCGATACGCAGTATTTT.

The sample holds a few counts of this clonotype. V gene TRBV7-9 combines with J gene TRBJ2-2; 8 nucleotides agree with TRBD2. The V segment lost 5 bases and the J segment 10 bases; nucleotides outside the gene matches: 18. Germline V gene lookup returns CDR1 SEHNR and CDR2 FQNEAQ (reference sequence). This CDR3 has 17 residues. CDR3 sequence: CASSPPLGGRNREELFF. CDR3 nucleotides: TGTGCCAGCAGCCCACCCCTGGGCGGGAGGAATAGGGAGGAGCTGTTTTTT.

In this sample, this clonotype turned up a few times. The V gene is TRBV27, the J gene TRBJ2-3; D call uncertain. In germline, CDR1 is MNHEY, CDR2 SMNVEV (reference sequence). The CDR3 runs 17 residues. V lost 1 base to trimming and J lost 0 bases, with 14 bases between them. This CDR3 is CASSLYSGLTSTDTQYF. The CDR3 bases are TGTGCCAGCAGTTTATATTCCGGGTTAACTAGCACAGATACGCAGTATTTT.

The V call is TRBV4-3, the J call TRBJ2-3, with TRBD2 matching over 9 bases. The V gene end was trimmed by 3 bases and the J gene end by 1 base; junction bases not matched to a gene: 2. The CDR3 has 15 amino acids. Germline V gene data show CDR1 as LGHNA and CDR2 as YSLEER. CDR3 in DNA: TGCGCCAGCAGCCACCGACTAGCGGGCACAGATACGCAGTATTTT. Translating it yields CASSHRLAGTDTQYF.

This chain links TRBV3-1 with TRBJ1-1; TRBD1 agrees at 9 bases. Trimming cost V 4 bases and J 4 bases; bases outside gene matches: 10. Germline V gene lookup returns CDR1 LGHDT and CDR2 YNNKEL (reference sequence). This CDR3 comprises 16 residues. The DNA for the CDR3 is TGTGCCAGCAGCCTCGGGTACGGACAGGGGACCACTGAAGCTTTCTTT. This gives the protein CASSLGYGQGTTEAFF.